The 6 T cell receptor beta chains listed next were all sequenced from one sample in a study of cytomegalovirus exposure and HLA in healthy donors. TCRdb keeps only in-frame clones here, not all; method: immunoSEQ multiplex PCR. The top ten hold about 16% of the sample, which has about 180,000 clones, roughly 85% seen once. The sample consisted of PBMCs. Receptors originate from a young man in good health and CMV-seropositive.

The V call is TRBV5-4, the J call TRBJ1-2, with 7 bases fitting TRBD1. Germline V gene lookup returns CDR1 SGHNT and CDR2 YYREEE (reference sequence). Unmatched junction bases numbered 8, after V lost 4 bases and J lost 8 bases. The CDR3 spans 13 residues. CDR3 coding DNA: TGTGCCAGCAGCGTAGACAGGGTGGAGGGCTACACCTTC. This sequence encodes CASSVDRVEGYTF. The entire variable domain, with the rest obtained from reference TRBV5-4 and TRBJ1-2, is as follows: ETGVTQSPTHLIKTRGQQVTLRCSSQSGHNTVSWYQQALGQGPQFIFQYYREEENGRGNFPPRFSGLQFPNYSSELNVNALELDDSALYLCASSVDRVEGYTFGSGTRLTVV.

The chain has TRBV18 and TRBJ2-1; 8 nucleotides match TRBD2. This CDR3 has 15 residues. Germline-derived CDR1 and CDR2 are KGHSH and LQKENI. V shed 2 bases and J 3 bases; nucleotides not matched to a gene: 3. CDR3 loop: CASSPSLADYNEQFF. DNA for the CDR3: TGTGCCAGCTCACCATCACTAGCGGACTACAATGAGCAGTTCTTC.

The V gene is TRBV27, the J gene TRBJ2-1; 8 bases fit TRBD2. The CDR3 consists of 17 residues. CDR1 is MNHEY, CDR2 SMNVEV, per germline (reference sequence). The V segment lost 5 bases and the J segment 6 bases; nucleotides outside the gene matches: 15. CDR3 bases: TGTGCCAGCAGTCCGCGCTCATTACTAGCGGCCCCCAATGAGCAGTTCTTC. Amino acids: CASSPRSLLAAPNEQFF.

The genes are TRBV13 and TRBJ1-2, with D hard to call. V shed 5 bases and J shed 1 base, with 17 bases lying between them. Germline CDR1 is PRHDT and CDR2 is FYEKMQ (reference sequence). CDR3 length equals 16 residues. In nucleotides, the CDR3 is TGTGCCAGCAGCAGTCACCTTGGGAGTGTTAACTATGGCTACACCTTC. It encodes CASSSHLGSVNYGYTF.

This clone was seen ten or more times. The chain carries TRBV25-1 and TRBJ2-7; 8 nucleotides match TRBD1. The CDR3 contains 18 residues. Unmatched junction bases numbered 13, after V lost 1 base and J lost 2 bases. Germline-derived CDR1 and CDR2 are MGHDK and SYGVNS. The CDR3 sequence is CASSESRRPGQVTYEQYF. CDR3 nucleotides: TGTGCCAGCAGTGAATCTCGCCGACCGGGACAGGTAACCTACGAGCAGTACTTC.

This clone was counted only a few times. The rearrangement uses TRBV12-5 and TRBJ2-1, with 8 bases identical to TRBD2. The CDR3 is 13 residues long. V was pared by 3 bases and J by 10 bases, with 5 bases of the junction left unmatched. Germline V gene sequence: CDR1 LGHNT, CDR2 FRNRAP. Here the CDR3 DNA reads TGTGCTAGTGGTTTACTAAGCGGGGGAGAGCAGTTCTTC. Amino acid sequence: CASGLLSGGEQFF.